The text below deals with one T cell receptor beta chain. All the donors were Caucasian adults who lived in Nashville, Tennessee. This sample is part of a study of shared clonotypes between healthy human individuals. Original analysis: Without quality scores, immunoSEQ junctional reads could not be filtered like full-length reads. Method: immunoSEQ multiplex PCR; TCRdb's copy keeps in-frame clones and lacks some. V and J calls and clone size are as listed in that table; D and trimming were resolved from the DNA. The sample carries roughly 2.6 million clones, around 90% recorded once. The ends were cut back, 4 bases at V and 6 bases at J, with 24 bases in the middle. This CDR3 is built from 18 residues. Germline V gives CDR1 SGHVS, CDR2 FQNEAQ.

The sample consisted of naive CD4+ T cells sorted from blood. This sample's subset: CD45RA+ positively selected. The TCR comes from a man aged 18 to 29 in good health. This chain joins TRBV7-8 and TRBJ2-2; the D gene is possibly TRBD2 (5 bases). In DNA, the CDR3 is TGTGCCAGCAGCTCCCATCGGGAAGTGCGGCCGGGCGCCGGGGAGCTGTTTTTT. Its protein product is CASSSHREVRPGAGELFF.